The rows below give T cell receptor beta chains drawn from one sample of a study of shared clonotypes between healthy human individuals. Some clones are missing from TCRdb's copy, which holds only in-frame ones; the method was immunoSEQ multiplex PCR. This table has roughly 2.5 million clones, 85% to 95% appearing once. The material sequenced was naive CD4+ T cells sorted from blood. The receptors derive from a man aged 18 to 30 in good health. The CDR3 runs from the conserved cysteine through the conserved F or W. The order of the fields is clone size, D gene, J gene, V gene, CDR3 protein, CDR3 DNA. A D gene is named only where the DNA matches it firmly. Expanded clones get a size class; other rows say once, few or many, or leave the size out.

clone size: .; D gene: .; J gene: TRBJ2-2; V gene: TRBV19; CDR3 protein: CALQDGNTGELFF; CDR3 DNA: TGTGCCTTACAAGACGGGAACACCGGGGAGCTGTTTTTT
clone size: .; D gene: .; J gene: TRBJ1-2; V gene: TRBV5-4; CDR3 protein: CASSLVRSGGLYGYTF; CDR3 DNA: TGTGCCAGCAGCTTGGTCCGGTCGGGGGGGCTATATGGCTACACCTTC
clone size: .; D gene: .; J gene: TRBJ2-1; V gene: TRBV6-1; CDR3 protein: CASSRGESSYNEQFF; CDR3 DNA: TGTGCCAGCTCGAGGGGGGAAAGCTCCTACAATGAGCAGTTCTTC
clone size: .; D gene: .; J gene: TRBJ1-3; V gene: TRBV4-3; CDR3 protein: CASSPHGTSGNTIYF; CDR3 DNA: TGCGCCAGCAGCCCGCATGGTACCTCTGGAAACACCATATATTTT
clone size: .; D gene: TRBD2; J gene: TRBJ2-1; V gene: TRBV7-9; CDR3 protein: CASSLETSGNRGQFF; CDR3 DNA: TGTGCCAGCAGCTTAGAGACTAGCGGAAACAGGGGGCAGTTCTTC
clone size: .; D gene: TRBD1; J gene: TRBJ2-7; V gene: TRBV7-2; CDR3 protein: CASSYGQGITYEQYF; CDR3 DNA: TGTGCCAGCAGTTATGGACAGGGTATCACCTACGAGCAGTACTTC
clone size: .; D gene: .; J gene: TRBJ1-5; V gene: TRBV28; CDR3 protein: CASSFLGGLGDNQPQHF; CDR3 DNA: TGTGCCAGCAGTTTCCTGGGGGGACTAGGAGACAATCAGCCCCAGCATTTT
clone size: .; D gene: .; J gene: TRBJ2-5; V gene: TRBV15; CDR3 protein: CATSRDPTGPQETQYF; CDR3 DNA: TGTGCCACCAGCAGAGACCCCACAGGGCCCCAAGAGACCCAGTACTTC
clone size: .; D gene: TRBD1; J gene: TRBJ2-5; V gene: TRBV6-5; CDR3 protein: CASSSTGGGEETQYF; CDR3 DNA: TGTGCCAGCAGTTCGACAGGGGGGGGAGAAGAGACCCAGTACTTC
clone size: .; D gene: .; J gene: TRBJ1-1; V gene: TRBV6-5; CDR3 protein: CASSYSKGGNTEAFF; CDR3 DNA: TGTGCCAGCAGTTACTCGAAGGGAGGGAACACTGAAGCTTTCTTT
clone size: .; D gene: .; J gene: TRBJ2-5; V gene: TRBV4-2; CDR3 protein: CASSLDGGETQYF; CDR3 DNA: TGTGCCAGCAGCCTGGACGGAGGAGAGACCCAGTACTTC
clone size: .; D gene: .; J gene: TRBJ2-1; V gene: TRBV18; CDR3 protein: CASSPFFPGEDEQFF; CDR3 DNA: TGTGCCAGCTCACCATTCTTCCCGGGGGAGGATGAGCAGTTCTTC
clone size: .; D gene: .; J gene: TRBJ2-7; V gene: TRBV21-1; CDR3 protein: CASSNGGRRVLYEQYF; CDR3 DNA: TGTGCCAGCAGCAATGGGGGGCGCAGGGTTCTCTACGAGCAGTACTTC
clone size: once; D gene: TRBD2; J gene: TRBJ2-1; V gene: TRBV6-5; CDR3 protein: CASSYSSGGYNEQFF; CDR3 DNA: TGTGCCAGCAGTTACTCTAGCGGGGGCTATAATGAGCAGTTCTTC
clone size: .; D gene: .; J gene: TRBJ2-7; V gene: TRBV30; CDR3 protein: CAWSALSWGYEQYF; CDR3 DNA: TGTGCCTGGAGCGCCTTATCCTGGGGCTACGAGCAGTACTTC
clone size: few; D gene: TRBD1; J gene: TRBJ1-1; V gene: TRBV20-1; CDR3 protein: CSAGDSVGAFF; CDR3 DNA: TGCAGTGCAGGGGACAGCGTCGGGGCTTTCTTT